These 16 T cell receptor beta chains originate from one sample sequenced in a study of shared clonotypes between healthy human individuals. Profiled with immunoSEQ multiplex PCR; TCRdb holds only in-frame clones, not every one. In the table there are approximately 500,000 clones, about 96% of which are singletons. Sequenced input: naive CD4+ T cells sorted from blood. Subset in this sample: CD45RA+ positively selected. The receptors here all came from a young woman in good health.

The V call is TRBV19, the J call TRBJ2-7; TRBD2 matches 7 bases. In germline, CDR1 is LNHDA, CDR2 SQIVND (reference sequence). This CDR3 region has 16 residues. V shed 4 bases, J shed 2 bases, and the junction held 11 bases outside the gene matches. DNA of the CDR3: TGTGCCAGTAGTACGGGACTACAAGAATTACCCTACGAGCAGTACTTC. Protein sequence: CASSTGLQELPYEQYF.

The V and J genes are TRBV11-2 and TRBJ1-5; possibly TRBD1 for D (5 bases). Trimming cost V 1 base and J 7 bases, with 14 bases left between them. This CDR3 comprises 15 residues. Germline CDR1 and CDR2: SGHAT and FQNNGV. The CDR3 DNA is TGTGCCAGCAGCTTAGGGGAGGGGATGGGACAGCCCCAGCATTTT. Translation gives CASSLGEGMGQPQHF.

The chain uses TRBV5-4 and TRBJ2-1, with 7 bases that match TRBD2. J was trimmed by 6 bases and V by 7 bases; bases with no gene match: 16. Per germline, CDR1 SGHNT and CDR2 YYREEE (reference sequence). The CDR3 runs to 16 residues. This CDR3 is CASPSRGGSWINEQFF. CDR3 sequence (DNA): TGTGCCAGCCCATCACGGGGCGGGAGTTGGATCAATGAGCAGTTCTTC.

The chain joins TRBV25-1 to TRBJ2-5; TRBD2 matches 7 bases. The last part of the DNA fits TRBJ2-7 better; the J call may be wrong. Germline values: CDR1 MGHDK, CDR2 SYGVNS. The CDR3 consists of 16 residues. CDR3 bases: TGTGCCAGCAGTCCTCGCCGGGGGGTCGCGACCTACGAGCAGTACTTC. Its protein product is CASSPRRGVATYEQYF.

The V gene is TRBV19, the J gene TRBJ1-2, with 9 bases that match TRBD1. Trimming took 6 bases from V and 8 from J; bases not matched to a gene: 10. CDR1 and CDR2 from the germline V gene are LNHDA and SQIVND (reference sequence). The CDR3 contains 14 residues. CDR3 region: CASRAIGQGRGYTF. For the CDR3, the DNA is TGTGCCAGTAGAGCAATCGGACAGGGGAGAGGCTACACCTTC.

V is TRBV4-1 and J is TRBJ1-2; weak D call: TRBD1 (5 bases). V lost 1 base and J 1 base, leaving 10 bases between the germline ends. Per germline, CDR1 MGHRA and CDR2 YSYEKL. The CDR3 extends over 15 amino acids. The CDR3 sequence: CASSQGARDNYGYTF. CDR3 DNA: TGCGCCAGCAGCCAAGGGGCCAGGGATAACTATGGCTACACCTTC.

This clone was observed a few times. V gene TRBV7-9 combines with J gene TRBJ1-5; no firm D call. V lost 5 bases, J lost 4 bases, and 6 bases lay in between. Per the germline V gene, CDR1 is SEHNR and CDR2 is FQNEAQ (reference sequence). The CDR3 covers 12 residues. The CDR3 nucleotides read TGTGCCAGCAGCCCAAATAATCAGCCCCAGCATTTT. This codes for CASSPNNQPQHF.

This clone was recorded only once. V is TRBV6-1 and J is TRBJ2-7, with 8 positions matching TRBD2. V was clipped by 1 base and J by 7 bases; unmatched bases: 9. This CDR3 spans 15 amino acids. Germline V CDR1 and CDR2: MNHNS, SASEGT. CDR3 sequence: CASSEDGAGGGEQYF. The DNA of the CDR3 is TGTGCCAGCAGTGAAGACGGCGCGGGAGGTGGGGAGCAGTACTTC.

This chain joins TRBV2 and TRBJ1-1; 7 nucleotides line up with TRBD1. Germline loops: CDR1 SNHLY, CDR2 FYNNEI. V gave up 8 bases and J gave up 3 bases; unmatched junction bases: 9. The CDR3 has 14 amino acids. CDR3 residues: CASLPGTVYTEAFF. The CDR3 bases are TGTGCCAGCCTGCCCGGGACAGTATACACTGAAGCTTTCTTT.

The chain is built from TRBV25-1 and TRBJ2-1, with TRBD1 matching over 7 bases. The trim removed 4 bases at V and 9 bases at J, leaving 9 bases unmatched. The germline CDR1 and CDR2 sequences are MGHDK and SYGVNS. This CDR3 is 14 amino acids long. Here the CDR3 DNA reads TGTGCCAGCAGTGGAAAGACAGGGTTCGGTGAGCAGTTCTTC. It yields the protein CASSGKTGFGEQFF. The complete variable domain, with remaining parts taken from reference TRBV25-1 and TRBJ2-1, reads EADIYQTPRYLVIGTGKKITLECSQTMGHDKMYWYQQDPGMELHLIHYSYGVNSTEKGDLSSESTVSRIRTEHFPLTLESARPSHTSQYLCASSGKTGFGEQFFGPGTRLTVL.

V and J are TRBV11-1 and TRBJ2-5, with TRBD2 as a possible D gene (6 bases). CDR3 length: 13 residues. The germline V gene encodes CDR1 SGHAT and CDR2 FQDESV (reference sequence). With 3 bases removed from V and 2 bases from J, the gap between germline ends came to 7 bases. CDR3 DNA: TGTGCCAGCAGCTTGGGACTTCAAGAGACCCAGTACTTC. As protein: CASSLGLQETQYF. The variable domain in full, completed from reference TRBV11-1 and TRBJ2-5, reads EAEVAQSPRYKITEKSQAVAFWCDPISGHATLYWYRQILGQGPELLVQFQDESVVDDSQLPKDRFSAERLKGVDSTLKIQPAELGDSAMYLCASSLGLQETQYFGPGTRLLVL.

The rearrangement joins TRBV5-1 to TRBJ1-4; no clear D gene. From germline, CDR1 is SGHRS and CDR2 YFSETQ. The CDR3 consists of 14 residues. V was cut by 6 bases and J by 0 bases, with 9 bases left in between. CDR3 in DNA: TGCGCCAGCACAGGCGAATCAACTAATGAAAAACTGTTTTTT. It specifies CASTGESTNEKLFF. The full variable domain, with the rest looked up from reference TRBV5-1 and TRBJ1-4, is KAGVTQTPRYLIKTRGQQVTLSCSPISGHRSVSWYQQTPGQGLQFLFEYFSETQRNKGNFPGRFSGRQFSNSRSEMNVSTLELGDSALYLCASTGESTNEKLFFGSGTQLSVL.

The rearrangement links TRBV10-1 to TRBJ1-4; TRBD1 is a possible D gene (6 bases). The CDR3 sequence is 14 residues long. Germline V gene data show CDR1 as WNHNN and CDR2 as SYGVQD (reference sequence). V dropped 6 bases and J dropped 12 bases, with 20 bases sitting between them. Here the CDR3 reads CASSRDPRGGELFF. In nucleotides, the CDR3 is TGCGCCAGCAGCCGGGACCCAAGAGGGGGGGAACTGTTTTTT.

The rearrangement uses TRBV10-3 and TRBJ2-5; TRBD1 matches at 8 bases. Judging by the DNA end, TRBJ2-7 fits better; the J call may be wrong. CDR1 is ENHRY, CDR2 SYGVKD, per germline. The length of the CDR3 is 13 residues. CDR3 nucleotide sequence: TGTGCCATCAGTCGAGGACAGGGATCCGAGCAGTACTTC. This codes for CAISRGQGSEQYF.

This chain uses TRBV19 with TRBJ2-7; 8 nucleotides align to TRBD1. Germline CDR1 is LNHDA and CDR2 is SQIVND (reference sequence). This CDR3 has 13 residues. Unmatched junction bases numbered 4, after V lost 4 bases and J lost 5 bases. This CDR3 is CASSRQGSHEQYF. Here the CDR3 DNA reads TGTGCCAGTAGTAGACAGGGGAGCCACGAGCAGTACTTC. Variable domain in full (rest from reference TRBV19 and TRBJ2-7): DGGITQSPKYLFRKEGQNVTLSCEQNLNHDAMYWYRQDPGQGLRLIYYSQIVNDFQKGDIAEGYSVSREKKESFPLTVTSAQKNPTAFYLCASSRQGSHEQYFGPGTRLTVT.

This chain uses TRBV7-9 with TRBJ1-1, with D unresolved. Germline CDR1 reads SEHNR; CDR2 reads FQNEAQ (reference sequence). This CDR3 region has 15 residues. Trimming cost V 1 base and J 5 bases, with 14 bases left between them. The DNA for the CDR3 is TGTGCCAGCAGCTTAGGGATTCGGGGTGGGACTGAAGCTTTCTTT. It is translated as CASSLGIRGGTEAFF.